This TCR beta chain was recorded in a study of shared clonotypes between healthy human individuals. At the deep level, the assay was run. Using immunoSEQ multiplex PCR, the repertoire was profiled, and TCRdb retains in-frame clones only, with some absent. Here the sample spans millions of clones, about 94% being singletons. Trimming removed 3 bases from V and 5 bases from J, with 9 bases in between. The germline V gene has CDR1 SGDLS and CDR2 YYNGEE. CDR3 length: 12 amino acids. The naive CD8 fraction comprised CD45RO-negative cells positively selected for CCR7 and excluded terminally differentiated effector memory CD45RA+ cells.

The source of this sequence is a man in his late teens or twenties in good health. The J gene is TRBJ2-7, the V gene TRBV9; D remains unclear. The sequencing sample was made of naive CD8+ T cells sorted from blood. The CDR3 loop reads CASSGPKNEQYF. Written as DNA, the CDR3 is TGTGCCAGCAGCGGCCCCAAGAACGAGCAGTACTTC.